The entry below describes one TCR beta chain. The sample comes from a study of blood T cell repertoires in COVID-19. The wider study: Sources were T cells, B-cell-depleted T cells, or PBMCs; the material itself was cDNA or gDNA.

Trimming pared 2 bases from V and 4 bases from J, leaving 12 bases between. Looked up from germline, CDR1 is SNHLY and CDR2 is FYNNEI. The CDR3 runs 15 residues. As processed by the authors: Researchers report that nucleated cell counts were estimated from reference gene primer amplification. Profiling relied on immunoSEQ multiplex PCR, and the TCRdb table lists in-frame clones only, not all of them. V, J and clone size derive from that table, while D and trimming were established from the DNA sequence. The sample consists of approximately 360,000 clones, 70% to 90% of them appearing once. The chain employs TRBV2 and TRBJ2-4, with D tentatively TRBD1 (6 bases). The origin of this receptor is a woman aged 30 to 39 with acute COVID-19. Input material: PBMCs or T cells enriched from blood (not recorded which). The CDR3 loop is CASSELKDSKNIQYF. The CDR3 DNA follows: TGTGCCAGCAGTGAATTAAAGGACAGTAAAAACATTCAGTACTTC.